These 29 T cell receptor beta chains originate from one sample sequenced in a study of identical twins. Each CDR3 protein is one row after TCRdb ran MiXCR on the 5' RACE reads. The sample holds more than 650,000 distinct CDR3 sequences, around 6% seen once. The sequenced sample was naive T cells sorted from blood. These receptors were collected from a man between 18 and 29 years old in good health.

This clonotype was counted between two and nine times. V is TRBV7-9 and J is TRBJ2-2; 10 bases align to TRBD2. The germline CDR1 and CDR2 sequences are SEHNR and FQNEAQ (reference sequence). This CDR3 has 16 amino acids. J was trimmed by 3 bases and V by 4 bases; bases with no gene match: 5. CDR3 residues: CASSSAGLADTGELFF. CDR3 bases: TGTGCCAGCAGCTCAGCCGGACTAGCGGACACCGGGGAGCTGTTTTTT.

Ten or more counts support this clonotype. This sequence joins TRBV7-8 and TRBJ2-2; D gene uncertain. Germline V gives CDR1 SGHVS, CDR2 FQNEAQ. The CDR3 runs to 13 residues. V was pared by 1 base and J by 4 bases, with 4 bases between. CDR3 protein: CASSLDITGELFF. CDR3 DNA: TGTGCCAGCAGCTTAGATATCACCGGGGAGCTGTTTTTT. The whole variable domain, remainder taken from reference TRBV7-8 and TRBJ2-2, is GAGVSQSPRYKVAKRGQDVALRCDPISGHVSLFWYQQALGQGPEFLTYFQNEAQLDKSGLPSDRFFAERPEGSVSTLKIQRTQQEDSAVYLCASSLDITGELFFGEGSRLTVL.

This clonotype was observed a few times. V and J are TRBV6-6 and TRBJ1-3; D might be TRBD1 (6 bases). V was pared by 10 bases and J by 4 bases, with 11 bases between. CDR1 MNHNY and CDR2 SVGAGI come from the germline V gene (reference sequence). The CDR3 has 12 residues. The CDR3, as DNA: TGTGCCACACAGGGTAGGGGAAACACCATATATTTT. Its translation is CATQGRGNTIYF.

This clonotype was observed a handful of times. CDR3 amino acids: CASSLAGQGNSKNIQYF. DNA for the CDR3: TGCGCCAGCAGCTTGGCCGGACAGGGTAATTCCAAAAACATTCAGTACTTC. This sequence joins TRBV5-1 and TRBJ2-4, with TRBD1 matching 8 bases. Trimming at V came to 0 bases and at J to 2 bases, leaving 7 bases not matched to a gene. This CDR3 comprises 17 residues. Germline loops: CDR1 SGHRS, CDR2 YFSETQ.

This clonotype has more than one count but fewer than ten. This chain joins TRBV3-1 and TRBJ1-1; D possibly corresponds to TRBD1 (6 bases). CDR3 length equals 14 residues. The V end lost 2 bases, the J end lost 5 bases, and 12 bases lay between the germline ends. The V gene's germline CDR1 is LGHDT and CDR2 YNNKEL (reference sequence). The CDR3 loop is CASSQPAGETEAFF. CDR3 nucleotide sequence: TGTGCCAGCAGCCAACCGGCAGGGGAAACTGAAGCTTTCTTT.

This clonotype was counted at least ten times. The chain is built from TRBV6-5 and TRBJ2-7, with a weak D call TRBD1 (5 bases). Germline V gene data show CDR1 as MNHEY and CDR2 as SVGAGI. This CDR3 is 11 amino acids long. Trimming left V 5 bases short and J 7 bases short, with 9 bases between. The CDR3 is CASSRQGEQYF. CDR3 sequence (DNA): TGTGCCAGCAGTCGTCAGGGTGAGCAGTACTTC.

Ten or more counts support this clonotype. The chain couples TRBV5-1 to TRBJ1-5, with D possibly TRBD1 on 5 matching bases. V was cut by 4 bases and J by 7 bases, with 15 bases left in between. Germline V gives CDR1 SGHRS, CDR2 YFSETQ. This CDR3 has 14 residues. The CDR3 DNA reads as TGCGCCAGCAGCAAGGGGCCGGGGGACCAGCCCCAGCATTTT. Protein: CASSKGPGDQPQHF.

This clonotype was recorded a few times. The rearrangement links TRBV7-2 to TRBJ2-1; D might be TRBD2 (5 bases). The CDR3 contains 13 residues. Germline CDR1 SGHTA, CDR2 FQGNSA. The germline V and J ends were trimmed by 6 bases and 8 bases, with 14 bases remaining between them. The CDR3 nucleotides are TGTGCCAGCAGGTTGACGTTTAGCGATGAGCAGTTCTTC. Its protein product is CASRLTFSDEQFF.

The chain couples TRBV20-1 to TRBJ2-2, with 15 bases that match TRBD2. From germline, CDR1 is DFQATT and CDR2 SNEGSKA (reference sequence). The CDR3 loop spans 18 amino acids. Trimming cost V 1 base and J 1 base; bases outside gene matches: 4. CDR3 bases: TGCAGTGCTAGAGGCCCGGGACTAGCGGGAGGGAACACCGGGGAGCTGTTTTTT. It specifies CSARGPGLAGGNTGELFF.

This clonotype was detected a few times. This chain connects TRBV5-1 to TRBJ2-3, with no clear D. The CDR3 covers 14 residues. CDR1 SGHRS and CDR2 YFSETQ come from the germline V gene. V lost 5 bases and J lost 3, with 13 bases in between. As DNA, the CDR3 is TGCGCCAGCAGAGCGTCCTTAGGAACAGATACGCAGTATTTT. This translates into CASRASLGTDTQYF.

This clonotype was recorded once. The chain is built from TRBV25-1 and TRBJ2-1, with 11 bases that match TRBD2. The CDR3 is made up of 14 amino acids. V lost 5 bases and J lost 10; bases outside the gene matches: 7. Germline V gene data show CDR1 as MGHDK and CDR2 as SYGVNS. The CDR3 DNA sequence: TGTGCCAGCAGTACTAGCGGGAGCAGCGGCGAGCAGTTCTTC. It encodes CASSTSGSSGEQFF.

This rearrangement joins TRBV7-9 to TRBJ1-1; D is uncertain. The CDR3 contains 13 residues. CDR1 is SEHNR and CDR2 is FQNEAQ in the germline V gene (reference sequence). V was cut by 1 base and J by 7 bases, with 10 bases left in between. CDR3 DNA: TGTGCCAGCAGCTTAGGCGCGACACTTGAAGCTTTCTTT. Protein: CASSLGATLEAFF.

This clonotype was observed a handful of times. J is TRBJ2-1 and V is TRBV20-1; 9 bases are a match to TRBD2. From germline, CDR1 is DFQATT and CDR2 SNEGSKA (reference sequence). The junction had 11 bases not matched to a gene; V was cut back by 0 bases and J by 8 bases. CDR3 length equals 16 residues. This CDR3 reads CSARDRSGRSIHEQFF. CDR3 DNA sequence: TGCAGTGCTAGAGATCGGAGCGGGAGGTCGATTCATGAGCAGTTCTTC.

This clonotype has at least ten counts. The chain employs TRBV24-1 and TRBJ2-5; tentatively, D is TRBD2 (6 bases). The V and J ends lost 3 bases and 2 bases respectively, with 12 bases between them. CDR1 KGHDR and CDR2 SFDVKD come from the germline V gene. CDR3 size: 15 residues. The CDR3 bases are TGTGCCACCAGTGATGCGGGGACTTTTCAAGAGACCCAGTACTTC. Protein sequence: CATSDAGTFQETQYF.

For the CDR3, the DNA is TGTGCCAGCAGCTTAAGTTCCGATTACGAGCAGTACGTC. Residues: CASSLSSDYEQYV. This chain links TRBV7-6 with TRBJ2-7; no clear D gene. This CDR3 comprises 13 residues. The germline V gene has CDR1 SGHVS and CDR2 FNYEAQ. V lost 2 bases, J lost 4 bases, and 9 bases lay in between.

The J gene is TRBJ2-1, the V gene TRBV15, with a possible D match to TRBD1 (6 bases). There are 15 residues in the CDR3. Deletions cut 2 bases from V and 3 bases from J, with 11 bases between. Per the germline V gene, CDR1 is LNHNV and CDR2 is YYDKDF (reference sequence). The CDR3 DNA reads TGTGCCACCAGCAGACCCTCGACAGGCTACAATGAGCAGTTCTTC. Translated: CATSRPSTGYNEQFF.

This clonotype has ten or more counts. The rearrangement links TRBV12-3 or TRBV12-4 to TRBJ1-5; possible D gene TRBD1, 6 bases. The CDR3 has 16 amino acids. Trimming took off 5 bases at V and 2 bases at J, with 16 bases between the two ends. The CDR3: CASSGGTGRGNQPQHF. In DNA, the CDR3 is TGTGCCAGCAGTGGGGGAACAGGGAGGGGCAATCAGCCCCAGCATTTT.

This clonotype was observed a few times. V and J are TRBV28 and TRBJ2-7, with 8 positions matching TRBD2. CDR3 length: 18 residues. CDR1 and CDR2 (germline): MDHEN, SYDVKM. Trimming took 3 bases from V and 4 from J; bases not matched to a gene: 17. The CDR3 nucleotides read TGTGCCAGCAGTTTCTCGCCAGGAGCGGGAGTTCCCTCTTACGAGCAGTACTTC. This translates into CASSFSPGAGVPSYEQYF.

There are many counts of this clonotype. The CDR3 sequence is CASSPSLGLAVSYNEQFF. CDR3 DNA: TGTGCCAGCAGCCCCAGCCTGGGACTAGCGGTCTCCTACAATGAGCAGTTCTTC. The chain links TRBV11-2 to TRBJ2-1; TRBD2 matches 11 bases. The CDR3 is 18 amino acids. The V gene end was trimmed by 5 bases and the J gene end by 0 bases; junction bases not matched to a gene: 9. CDR1 SGHAT and CDR2 FQNNGV come from the germline V gene.

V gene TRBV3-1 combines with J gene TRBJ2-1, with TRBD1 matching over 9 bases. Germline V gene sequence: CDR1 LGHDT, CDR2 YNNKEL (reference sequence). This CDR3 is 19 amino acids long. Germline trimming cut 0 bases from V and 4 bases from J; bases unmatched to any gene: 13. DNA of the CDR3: TGTGCCAGCAGCCAAGAACAGGGGGCGGGGTTAGCGGCTTACAATGAGCAGTTCTTC. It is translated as CASSQEQGAGLAAYNEQFF.

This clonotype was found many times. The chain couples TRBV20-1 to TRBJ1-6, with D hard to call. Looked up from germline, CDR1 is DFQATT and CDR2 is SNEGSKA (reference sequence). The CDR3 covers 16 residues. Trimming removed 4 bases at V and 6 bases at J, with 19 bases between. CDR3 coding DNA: TGCAGTGCTACCAAGCGGAGGGATATTATTAATTCACCCCTCCACTTT. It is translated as CSATKRRDIINSPLHF.

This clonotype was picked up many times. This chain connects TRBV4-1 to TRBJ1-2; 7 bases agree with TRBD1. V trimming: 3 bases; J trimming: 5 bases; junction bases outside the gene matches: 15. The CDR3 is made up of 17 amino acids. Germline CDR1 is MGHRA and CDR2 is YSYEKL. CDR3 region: CASSQVHSLQGKYGYTF. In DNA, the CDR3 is TGCGCCAGCAGCCAGGTACACTCTCTACAGGGGAAATATGGCTACACCTTC.

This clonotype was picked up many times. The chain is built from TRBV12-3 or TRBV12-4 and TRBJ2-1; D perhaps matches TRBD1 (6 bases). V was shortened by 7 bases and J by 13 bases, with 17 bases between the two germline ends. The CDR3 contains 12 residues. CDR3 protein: CASKQTGNDQFF. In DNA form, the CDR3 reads TGTGCCAGCAAGCAGACAGGCAACGATCAGTTCTTC.

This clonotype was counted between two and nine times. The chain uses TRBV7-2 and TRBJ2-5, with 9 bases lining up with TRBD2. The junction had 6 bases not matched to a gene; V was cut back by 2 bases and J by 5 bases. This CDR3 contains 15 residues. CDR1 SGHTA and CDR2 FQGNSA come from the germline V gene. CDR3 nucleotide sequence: TGTGCCAGCAGCTTACCGACTAGCGGTTTGGAGACCCAGTACTTC. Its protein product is CASSLPTSGLETQYF.

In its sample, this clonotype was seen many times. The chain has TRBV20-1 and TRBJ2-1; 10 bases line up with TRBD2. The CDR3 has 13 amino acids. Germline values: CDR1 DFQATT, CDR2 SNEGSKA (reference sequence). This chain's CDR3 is CTSGTSANNEQFF. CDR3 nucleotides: TGCACATCCGGGACTAGCGCCAACAATGAGCAGTTCTTC.

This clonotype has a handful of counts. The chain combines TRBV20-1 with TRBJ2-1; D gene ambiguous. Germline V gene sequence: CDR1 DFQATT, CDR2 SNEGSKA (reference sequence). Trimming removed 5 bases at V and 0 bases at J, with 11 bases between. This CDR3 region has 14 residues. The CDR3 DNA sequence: TGCAGTGCTTTCGCGCTTGTCTCCTACAATGAGCAGTTCTTC. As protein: CSAFALVSYNEQFF.

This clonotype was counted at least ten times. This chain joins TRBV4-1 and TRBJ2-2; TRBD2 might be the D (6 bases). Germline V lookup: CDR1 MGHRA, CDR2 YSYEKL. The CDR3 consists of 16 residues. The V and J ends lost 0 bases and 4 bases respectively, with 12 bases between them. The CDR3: CASSQDRWTTTGELFF. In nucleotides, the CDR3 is TGCGCCAGCAGCCAAGATCGTTGGACTACCACCGGGGAGCTGTTTTTT.

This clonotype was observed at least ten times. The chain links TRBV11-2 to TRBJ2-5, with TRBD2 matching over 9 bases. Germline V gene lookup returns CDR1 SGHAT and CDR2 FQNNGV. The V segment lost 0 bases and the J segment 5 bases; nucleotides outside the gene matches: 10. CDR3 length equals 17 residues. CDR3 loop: CASSLESGREGRETQYF. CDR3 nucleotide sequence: TGTGCCAGCAGCTTAGAGTCTGGGCGGGAGGGCCGCGAGACCCAGTACTTC.

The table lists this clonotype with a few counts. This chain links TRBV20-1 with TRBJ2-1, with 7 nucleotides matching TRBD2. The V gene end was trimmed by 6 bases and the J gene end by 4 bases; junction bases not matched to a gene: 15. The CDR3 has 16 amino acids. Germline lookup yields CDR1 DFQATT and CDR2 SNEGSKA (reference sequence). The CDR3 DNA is TGCAGTGCCGTCCCCCTAGCGGACCCTAGATACAATGAGCAGTTCTTC. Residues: CSAVPLADPRYNEQFF.